These 23 T cell receptor beta chains came from one sample sequenced in a study of cytomegalovirus exposure and HLA in healthy donors. In the PCR, 60 Vbeta and 13 Jbeta primers were used. Method: immunoSEQ multiplex PCR; TCRdb's copy keeps in-frame clones and lacks some. The sample holds over 110,000 clones. Material: PBMCs. The source is a male donor in good health and CMV-seronegative.

The chain is built from TRBV27 and TRBJ1-2, with D maybe TRBD1 (6 bases). The V and J ends lost 6 bases and 6 bases respectively, with 17 bases between them. This CDR3 has 14 residues. Germline V gives CDR1 MNHEY, CDR2 SMNVEV (reference sequence). The CDR3 reads CASSNWGRGDGYTF. As DNA, the CDR3 is TGTGCCAGCAGCAATTGGGGCAGGGGTGATGGCTACACCTTC.

This chain connects TRBV6-1 to TRBJ2-2; D is ambiguous. CDR1 MNHNS and CDR2 SASEGT come from the germline V gene. V lost 9 bases to trimming and J lost 0 bases, with 8 bases between them. The CDR3 has 13 amino acids. The CDR3 loop is CASPFPNTGELFF. As DNA, the CDR3 is TGTGCCAGTCCGTTCCCGAACACCGGGGAGCTGTTTTTT.

The chain recombines TRBV5-5 with TRBJ2-3; TRBD1 matches 9 bases. The CDR3 is 12 amino acids. The J segment lost 13 bases and the V segment lost 0 bases, leaving 3 bases of the junction unmatched. Germline-derived CDR1 and CDR2 are SGHKS and YYEKEE (reference sequence). CDR3 protein: CASSLGTGEEYF. In DNA, the CDR3 is TGTGCCAGCAGCTTGGGGACAGGGGAGGAGTATTTT.

The rearrangement joins TRBV11-2 to TRBJ2-5, with 8 bases identical to TRBD1. CDR1 is SGHAT, CDR2 FQNNGV, per germline. This CDR3 contains 15 residues. Losses at the gene ends were 8 bases for V and 0 bases for J; bases not matched to a gene: 8. The CDR3 loop is CASFGDRKYQETQYF. The CDR3 bases are TGTGCCAGCTTTGGGGACAGGAAGTACCAAGAGACCCAGTACTTC.

This chain links TRBV6-5 with TRBJ2-1; possibly TRBD2 for D (6 bases). The CDR3 has 15 residues. V gave up 2 bases and J gave up 1 base, with 9 bases separating them. The germline CDR1 and CDR2 sequences are MNHEY and SVGAGI. This CDR3 is CASSYLAYSYNEQFF. The CDR3 DNA is TGTGCCAGCAGTTACCTAGCGTATTCCTACAATGAGCAGTTCTTC.

As concerns this clone: The junction and the germline gene differ at one end; a read error may be behind it. The chain is built from TRBV10-3 and TRBJ1-1; D is unresolved. Per the germline V gene, CDR1 is ENHRY and CDR2 is SYGVKD. CDR3 length equals 13 residues. CDR3 sequence (DNA): TGTGCCATCAGTGACGGCGGTCTCCCCGAACCCAACTTT. Protein sequence: CAISDGGLPEPNF.

The chain employs TRBV19 and TRBJ1-1; 7 bases are a match to TRBD1. J lost 1 base, V lost 5 bases, and 7 bases had no gene match. In germline, CDR1 is LNHDA, CDR2 SQIVND (reference sequence). This CDR3 spans 15 amino acids. The DNA of the CDR3 is TGTGCCAGTAGTCTCGGGACAGCCAAGAACACTGAAGCTTTCTTT. Translated: CASSLGTAKNTEAFF.

CDR3 loop: CASSFLTGVYEQYF. CDR3 DNA: TGTGCCAGCAGTTTCCTGACCGGAGTCTACGAGCAGTACTTC. The chain links TRBV27 to TRBJ2-7, with no clear D. V was shortened by 3 bases and J by 3 bases, with 12 bases between the two germline ends. The CDR3 length is 14 residues. CDR1 is MNHEY, CDR2 SMNVEV, per germline (reference sequence).

This chain links TRBV7-8 with TRBJ1-2; D uncertain. Trimming cost V 5 bases and J 4 bases, with 8 bases left between them. This CDR3 region has 12 residues. Germline CDR1 SGHVS, CDR2 FQNEAQ. CDR3 protein: CASSDYSYGYTF. The CDR3 DNA is TGTGCCAGCAGCGACTACAGCTATGGCTACACCTTC. The variable domain in full, completed from reference TRBV7-8 and TRBJ1-2, reads GAGVSQSPRYKVAKRGQDVALRCDPISGHVSLFWYQQALGQGPEFLTYFQNEAQLDKSGLPSDRFFAERPEGSVSTLKIQRTQQEDSAVYLCASSDYSYGYTFGSGTRLTVV.

V is TRBV5-6 and J is TRBJ2-3; 9 positions agree with TRBD2. The CDR3 is made up of 13 amino acids. CDR1 and CDR2 (germline): SGHDT, YYEEEE. V lost 4 bases to trimming and J lost 8 bases; unmatched junction nucleotides: 5. The CDR3 sequence: CASSLEREATQYF. The CDR3 coding sequence is TGTGCCAGCAGCCTTGAGCGGGAGGCTACGCAGTATTTT. The whole variable domain, filled in from reference TRBV5-6 and TRBJ2-3, reads DAGVTQSPTHLIKTRGQQVTLRCSPKSGHDTVSWYQQALGQGPQFIFQYYEEEERQRGNFPDRFSGHQFPNYSSELNVNALLLGDSALYLCASSLEREATQYFGPGTRLTVL.

The chain combines TRBV6-1 with TRBJ1-1, with D perhaps matching TRBD1 (5 bases). The CDR3 spans 14 residues. CDR1 MNHNS and CDR2 SASEGT come from the germline V gene. V lost 4 bases and J lost 1, with 10 bases in between. The CDR3 sequence is CASSGFDRNTEAFF. As DNA, the CDR3 is TGTGCCAGCAGTGGCTTTGACAGGAACACTGAAGCTTTCTTT.

The chain uses TRBV30 and TRBJ2-2, with D perhaps TRBD2 (5 bases). CDR3 size: 14 residues. Per germline, CDR1 GTSNPN and CDR2 SVGIG (reference sequence). Trimming left V 2 bases short and J 1 base short, with 8 bases between. The CDR3 DNA follows: TGTGCCTGGAGTCCCGGGGAGAACACCGGGGAGCTGTTTTTT. Its translation: CAWSPGENTGELFF.

The chain couples TRBV18 to TRBJ1-6; TRBD1 matches at 10 bases. Germline V CDR1 and CDR2: KGHSH, LQKENI. Losses at the gene ends were 1 base for V and 5 bases for J; bases not matched to a gene: 11. CDR3 length: 19 residues. The CDR3 DNA sequence: TGTGCCAGCTCACCACTCCCTAAGGGGACAGGGGCGGATAATTCACCCCTCCACTTT. It encodes CASSPLPKGTGADNSPLHF.

The chain recombines TRBV19 with TRBJ2-5; tentative D call: TRBD2 (5 bases). The CDR3 consists of 16 residues. V shed 6 bases and J shed 5 bases, with 22 bases lying between them. Germline V gene lookup returns CDR1 LNHDA and CDR2 SQIVND (reference sequence). DNA for the CDR3: TGTGCCAGTAGCTTTGGGGTCGGTGGACTCGGGGAGACCCAGTACTTC. The encoded protein is CASSFGVGGLGETQYF.

V and J are TRBV5-6 and TRBJ1-4; D gene ambiguous. The V end lost 4 bases, the J end lost 2 bases, and 9 bases lay between the germline ends. Germline CDR1 and CDR2: SGHDT and YYEEEE. There are 14 residues in the CDR3. This CDR3 is CASSARGTNEKLFF. In DNA form, the CDR3 reads TGTGCCAGCAGCGCCCGAGGCACTAATGAAAAACTGTTTTTT.

The rearrangement joins TRBV1 to TRBJ1-5. TRBV1 is termed a pseudogene. This CDR3 is built from 14 residues. The CDR3 loop is CTSPGVVAHQPQHF. DNA of the CDR3: TGCACCAGCCCCGGGGTGGTCGCGCATCAGCCCCAGCATTTT.

This clone registers medium-sized by frequency. This sample also contains other DNA sequences that code for the same CDR3. This chain joins TRBV6-1 and TRBJ2-3; D may be TRBD1 (6 bases). V shed 2 bases and J shed 1 base, with 10 bases lying between them. Germline values: CDR1 MNHNS, CDR2 SASEGT. This CDR3 is built from 15 residues. This chain's CDR3 is CASSEMAGGTDTQYF. The CDR3 coding sequence is TGTGCCAGCAGTGAAATGGCAGGGGGCACAGATACGCAGTATTTT.

The chain's CDR3 is CAWSVGTGRNYGYTF. The CDR3 DNA reads as TGTGCCTGGAGTGTAGGGACAGGGAGAAACTATGGCTACACCTTC. The V call is TRBV30, the J call TRBJ1-2; 9 positions agree with TRBD1. Looked up from germline, CDR1 is GTSNPN and CDR2 is SVGIG (reference sequence). V was clipped by 0 bases and J by 2 bases; unmatched bases: 4. This CDR3 spans 15 amino acids.

The chain carries TRBV19 and TRBJ1-3; no definite D call. This CDR3 contains 14 residues. The ends were cut back, 2 bases at V and 1 base at J, with 6 bases in the middle. In germline, CDR1 is LNHDA, CDR2 SQIVND (reference sequence). CDR3 amino acids: CASSIQTSGNTIYF. DNA of the CDR3: TGTGCCAGTAGTATACAGACTTCTGGAAACACCATATATTTT.

This chain connects TRBV2 to TRBJ1-2; TRBD1 agrees at 8 bases. After removal of 4 bases from V and 3 bases from J, the junction contained 10 bases not matched to a gene. CDR3 length: 16 amino acids. The germline V gene encodes CDR1 SNHLY and CDR2 FYNNEI. The CDR3 is CASSGGQGTGDYGYTF. The CDR3 nucleotides read TGTGCCAGCAGTGGTGGACAGGGAACAGGAGACTATGGCTACACCTTC.

V usage is TRBV30 and J usage is TRBJ1-2; the D is unclear. The ends were cut back, 8 bases at V and 5 bases at J, with 18 bases in the middle. Germline values: CDR1 GTSNPN, CDR2 SVGIG (reference sequence). The CDR3 covers 13 residues. The CDR3 is CALQTALAYGYTF. CDR3 bases: TGTGCCCTTCAGACGGCCCTAGCTTATGGCTACACCTTC.

On this clone itself: Other DNA sequences in the sample encode the same CDR3. The V and J genes are TRBV18 and TRBJ1-2, with 7 bases that match TRBD1. Germline values: CDR1 KGHSH, CDR2 LQKENI. The CDR3 consists of 14 residues. With V trimmed by 4 bases and J by 1 base, 3 bases remained unmatched. CDR3 sequence (DNA): TGTGCCAGCTCACGAGGGGACAGTAACTATGGCTACACCTTC. Translating it yields CASSRGDSNYGYTF.

The chain has TRBV5-1 and TRBJ1-5, with 7 positions matching TRBD1. The CDR3 is 14 amino acids. The V segment lost 0 bases and the J segment 3 bases; nucleotides outside the gene matches: 0. The germline gives CDR1 SGHRS, CDR2 YFSETQ. CDR3 bases: TGCGCCAGCAGCTTGGAGGGGGCCAATCAGCCCCAGCATTTT. It specifies CASSLEGANQPQHF.